This is a list of T cell receptor beta chains from one sample in a study of T cell responses to AZD1222 COVID-19 vaccine. Assay used: immunoSEQ multiplex PCR; TCRdb lists only in-frame clones, some missing. The sample shows 100,000 to 150,000 clones, about 85% of them seen only once. This material consisted of peripheral blood, taken on day 0 of AZD1222 vaccination. These receptors were taken from an adult in good health. CDR3s include the opening cysteine and the closing phenylalanine or tryptophan. Fields, in order: D gene, J gene, V gene, clone size, CDR3 protein, CDR3 DNA. D genes are given only for firm matches. Some rows mark clone size as missing; the rest say once, few, many or name a class of expanded clone.

TRBD1 | TRBJ1-6 | TRBV2 | - | CASMGQLTYSPLHF | TGTGCCAGCATGGGACAGTTGACATATTCACCCCTCCACTTT
- | TRBJ1-2 | TRBV24-1 | - | CATSDFRYGYTF | TGTGCCACCAGTGATTTCCGTTATGGCTACACCTTC
- | TRBJ1-1 | TRBV6-6 | - | CASGPRATEAFF | TGTGCCAGCGGGCCTCGGGCCACTGAAGCTTTCTTT
TRBD1 | TRBJ1-3 | TRBV9 | - | CASSGPQGAGNTIYF | TGTGCCAGCAGCGGTCCCCAGGGGGCTGGAAACACCATATATTTT
TRBD2 | TRBJ2-1 | TRBV28 | - | CASSSLAGTYNEQFF | TGTGCCAGCAGTTCCTTAGCGGGAACCTACAATGAGCAGTTCTTC
TRBD1 | TRBJ1-5 | TRBV3-1/TRBV3-2 | - | CASSLQGGGQPQHF | TGTGCCAGCAGCCTACAGGGGGGCGGACAGCCCCAGCATTTT
- | TRBJ1-5 | TRBV5-5 | once | CASSLGGMGNQPQHF | TGTGCCAGCAGCTTGGGGGGGATGGGTAATCAGCCCCAGCATTTT
TRBD1 | TRBJ1-1 | TRBV7-2 | - | CASSTRDRVAAFF | TGTGCCAGCAGCACCCGCGACAGGGTAGCGGCTTTCTTT
- | TRBJ1-5 | TRBV2 | once | CASSPQGQPQHF | TGTGCCAGCAGTCCCCAGGGGCAGCCCCAGCATTTT
TRBD1 | TRBJ1-4 | TRBV18 | - | CASSPLRDRGDEKLFF | TGTGCCAGCTCACCATTACGGGACAGGGGTGATGAAAAACTGTTTTTT
- | TRBJ1-1 | TRBV18 | - | CASSPQIKNTEAFF | TGTGCCAGCTCACCGCAGATAAAGAACACTGAAGCTTTCTTT
- | TRBJ2-6 | TRBV29-1 | - | CSVENSGANVLTF | TGCAGCGTTGAAAACTCTGGGGCCAACGTCCTGACCTTC
TRBD1 | TRBJ2-4 | TRBV5-1 | few | CASSSGQDKNIQYF | TGCGCCAGCAGCTCAGGACAGGACAAAAACATTCAGTACTTC
TRBD1 | TRBJ1-4 | TRBV24-1 | - | CATSDPGTGGEKLFF | TGTGCCACCAGTGACCCCGGGACAGGGGGAGAAAAACTGTTTTTT
- | TRBJ2-7 | TRBV7-9 | few | CASSRLQGGGEQYF | TGTGCCAGCAGCCGATTACAGGGCGGTGGCGAGCAGTACTTC
TRBD1 | TRBJ1-1 | TRBV29-1 | few | CSVPQGSLTEAFF | TGCAGCGTCCCACAGGGGAGCCTCACTGAAGCTTTCTTT
TRBD2 | TRBJ2-3 | TRBV19 | - | CASRTSGSRADTQYF | TGTGCCAGTAGGACTAGCGGGAGTCGGGCAGATACGCAGTATTTT
TRBD2 | TRBJ2-7 | TRBV10-3 | - | CAITRAGGPTEQYF | TGTGCCATCACCAGAGCGGGAGGGCCGACCGAGCAGTACTTC
- | TRBJ1-2 | TRBV7-9 | - | CASSFHGTSGYTF | TGTGCCAGCAGCTTTCATGGGACAAGCGGCTACACCTTC
TRBD2 | TRBJ2-7 | TRBV12-3/TRBV12-4 | - | CASRRTSGYEQYF | TGTGCCAGCAGACGGACTAGCGGCTACGAGCAGTACTTC
- | TRBJ1-5 | TRBV6-5 | - | CASTALFSGVQPQHF | TGTGCCAGCACCGCTTTATTCTCAGGGGTCCAGCCCCAGCATTTT
- | TRBJ2-2 | TRBV18 | - | CASSPIQGNTGELFF | TGTGCCAGCTCACCGATACAGGGTAACACCGGGGAGCTGTTTTTT